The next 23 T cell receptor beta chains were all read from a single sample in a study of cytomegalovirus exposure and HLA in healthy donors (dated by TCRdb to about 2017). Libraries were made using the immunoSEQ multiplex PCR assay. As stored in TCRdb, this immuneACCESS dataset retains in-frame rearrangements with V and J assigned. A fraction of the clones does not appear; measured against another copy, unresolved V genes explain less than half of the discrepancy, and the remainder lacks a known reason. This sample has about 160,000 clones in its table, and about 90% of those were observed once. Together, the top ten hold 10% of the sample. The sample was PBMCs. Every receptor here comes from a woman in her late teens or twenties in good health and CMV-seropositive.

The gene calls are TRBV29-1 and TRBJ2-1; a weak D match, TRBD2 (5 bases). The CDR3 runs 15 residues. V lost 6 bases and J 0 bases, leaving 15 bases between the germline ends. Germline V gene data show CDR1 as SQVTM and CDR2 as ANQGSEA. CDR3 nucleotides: TGCAGCGTCGCCCCAGCGGCCCGCTCCTACAATGAGCAGTTCTTC. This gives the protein CSVAPAARSYNEQFF.

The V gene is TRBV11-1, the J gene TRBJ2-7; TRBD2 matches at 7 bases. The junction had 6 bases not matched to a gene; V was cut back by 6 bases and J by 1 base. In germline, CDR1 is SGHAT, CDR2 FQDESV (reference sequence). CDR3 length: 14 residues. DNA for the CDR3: TGTGCCAGCAGTCGGAGCGGGATGTCCTACGAGCAGTACTTC. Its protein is CASSRSGMSYEQYF.

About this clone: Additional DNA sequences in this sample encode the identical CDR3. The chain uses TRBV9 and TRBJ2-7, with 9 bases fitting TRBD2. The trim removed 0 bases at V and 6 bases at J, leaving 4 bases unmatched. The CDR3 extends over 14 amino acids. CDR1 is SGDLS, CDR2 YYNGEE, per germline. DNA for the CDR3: TGTGCCAGCAGCGTAGTTCCAGCGGGAGGCGAGCAGTACTTC. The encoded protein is CASSVVPAGGEQYF.

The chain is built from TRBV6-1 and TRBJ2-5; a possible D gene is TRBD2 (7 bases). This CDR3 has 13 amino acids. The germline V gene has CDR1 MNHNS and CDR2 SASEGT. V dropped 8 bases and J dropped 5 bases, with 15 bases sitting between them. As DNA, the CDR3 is TGTGCCAGCTCCAGGGGAGGGGCGGAGACCCAGTACTTC. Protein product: CASSRGGAETQYF.

The CDR3 spells CASSLGTGPGDTEAFF. The CDR3 bases are TGCGCCAGCAGCTTGGGGACAGGACCCGGGGACACTGAAGCTTTCTTT. V and J are TRBV5-1 and TRBJ1-1; 7 nucleotides line up with TRBD1. V lost 0 bases, J lost 3 bases, and 8 bases stayed unmatched. The germline V gene encodes CDR1 SGHRS and CDR2 YFSETQ. The CDR3 is 16 amino acids.

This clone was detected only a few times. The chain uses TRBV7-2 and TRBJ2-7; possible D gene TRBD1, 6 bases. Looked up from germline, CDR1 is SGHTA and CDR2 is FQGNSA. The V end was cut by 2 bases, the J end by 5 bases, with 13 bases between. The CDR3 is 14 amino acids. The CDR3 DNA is TGTGCCAGCAGCTTAATGGGGGCAGCCGACGAGCAGTACTTC. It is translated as CASSLMGAADEQYF.

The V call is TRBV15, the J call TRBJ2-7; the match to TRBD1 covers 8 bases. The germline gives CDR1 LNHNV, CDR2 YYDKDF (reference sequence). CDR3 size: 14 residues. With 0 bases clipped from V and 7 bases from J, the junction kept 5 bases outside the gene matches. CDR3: CATSRDRGLREQYF. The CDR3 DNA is TGTGCCACCAGCAGAGACAGGGGGCTAAGGGAGCAGTACTTC.

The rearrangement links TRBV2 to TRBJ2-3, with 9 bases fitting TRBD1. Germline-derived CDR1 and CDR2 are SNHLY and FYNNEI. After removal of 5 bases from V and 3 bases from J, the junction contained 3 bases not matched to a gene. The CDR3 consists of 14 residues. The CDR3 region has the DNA TGTGCCAGCAGTACCGGGACAGGGACAGATACGCAGTATTTT. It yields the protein CASSTGTGTDTQYF.

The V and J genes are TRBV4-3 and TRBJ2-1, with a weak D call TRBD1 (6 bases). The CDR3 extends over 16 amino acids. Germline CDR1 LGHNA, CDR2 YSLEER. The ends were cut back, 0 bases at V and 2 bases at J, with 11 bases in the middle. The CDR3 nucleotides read TGCGCCAGCAGCCAAGATTCCAGGGGCGCCTACAATGAGCAGTTCTTC. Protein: CASSQDSRGAYNEQFF.

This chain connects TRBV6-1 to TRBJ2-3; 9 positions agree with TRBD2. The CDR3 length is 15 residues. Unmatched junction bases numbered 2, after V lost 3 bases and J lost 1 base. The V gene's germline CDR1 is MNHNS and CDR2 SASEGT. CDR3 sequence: CASSDIAGGTDTQYF. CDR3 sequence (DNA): TGTGCCAGCAGTGATATAGCGGGAGGCACAGATACGCAGTATTTT.

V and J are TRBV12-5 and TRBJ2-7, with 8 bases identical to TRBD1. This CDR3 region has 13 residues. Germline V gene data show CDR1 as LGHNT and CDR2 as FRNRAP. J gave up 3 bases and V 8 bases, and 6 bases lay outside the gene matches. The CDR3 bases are TGTGCTAGTACCTGGACAGGGCGCTACGAGCAGTACTTC. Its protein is CASTWTGRYEQYF.

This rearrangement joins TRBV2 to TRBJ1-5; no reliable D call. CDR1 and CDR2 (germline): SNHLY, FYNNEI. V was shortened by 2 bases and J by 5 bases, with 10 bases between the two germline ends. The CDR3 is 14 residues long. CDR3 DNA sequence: TGTGCCAGCAGTGAAACCCACAAAGATCAGCCCCAGCATTTT. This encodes CASSETHKDQPQHF.

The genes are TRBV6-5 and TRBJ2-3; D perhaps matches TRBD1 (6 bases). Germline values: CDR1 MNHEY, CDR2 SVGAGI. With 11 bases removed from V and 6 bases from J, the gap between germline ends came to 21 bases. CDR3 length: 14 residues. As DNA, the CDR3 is TGTGCCGCCAAACCCGGGACAAGATCGGATACGCAGTATTTT. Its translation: CAAKPGTRSDTQYF.

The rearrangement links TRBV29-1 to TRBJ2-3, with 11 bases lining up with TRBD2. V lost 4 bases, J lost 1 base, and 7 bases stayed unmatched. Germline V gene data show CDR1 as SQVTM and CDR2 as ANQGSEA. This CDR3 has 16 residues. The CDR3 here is CSVVVAGGSGTDTQYF. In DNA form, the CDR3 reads TGCAGCGTTGTGGTAGCGGGAGGGTCGGGCACAGATACGCAGTATTTT.

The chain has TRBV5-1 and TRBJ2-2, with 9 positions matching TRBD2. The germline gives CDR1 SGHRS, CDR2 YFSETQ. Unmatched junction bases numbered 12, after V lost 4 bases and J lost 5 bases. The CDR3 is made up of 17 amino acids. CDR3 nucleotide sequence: TGCGCCAGCAGCGACCCCCGGCGGGAGGGGTTGACCGGGGAGCTGTTTTTT. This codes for CASSDPRREGLTGELFF.

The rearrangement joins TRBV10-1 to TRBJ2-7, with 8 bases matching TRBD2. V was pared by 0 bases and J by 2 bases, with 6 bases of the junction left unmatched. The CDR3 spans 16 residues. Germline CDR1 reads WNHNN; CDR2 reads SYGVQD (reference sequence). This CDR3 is CASSESFTSGAYEQYF. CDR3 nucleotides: TGCGCCAGCAGTGAGTCATTCACTAGCGGAGCCTACGAGCAGTACTTC.

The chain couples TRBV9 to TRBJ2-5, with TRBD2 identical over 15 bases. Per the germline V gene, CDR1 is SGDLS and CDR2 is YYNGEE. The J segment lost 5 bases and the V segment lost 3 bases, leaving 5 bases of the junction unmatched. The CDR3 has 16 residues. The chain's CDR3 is CASSAGLAGGGETQYF. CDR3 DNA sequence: TGTGCCAGCAGCGCGGGACTAGCGGGAGGAGGGGAGACCCAGTACTTC.

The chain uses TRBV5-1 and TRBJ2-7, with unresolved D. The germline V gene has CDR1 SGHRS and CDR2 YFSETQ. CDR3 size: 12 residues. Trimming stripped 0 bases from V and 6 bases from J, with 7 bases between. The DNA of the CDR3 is TGCGCCAGCAGCTTGGCAGGTGGCGAGCAGTACTTC. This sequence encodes CASSLAGGEQYF.

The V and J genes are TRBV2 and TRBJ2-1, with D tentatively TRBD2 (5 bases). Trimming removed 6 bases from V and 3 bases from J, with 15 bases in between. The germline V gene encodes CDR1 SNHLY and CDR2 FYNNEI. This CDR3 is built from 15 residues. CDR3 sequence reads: CASSSAERLYNEQFF. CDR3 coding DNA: TGTGCCAGCAGCTCAGCGGAGCGCCTCTACAATGAGCAGTTCTTC.

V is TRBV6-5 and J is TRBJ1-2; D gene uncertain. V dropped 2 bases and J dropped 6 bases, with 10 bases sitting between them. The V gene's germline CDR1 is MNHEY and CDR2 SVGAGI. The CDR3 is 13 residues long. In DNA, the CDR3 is TGTGCCAGCAGTTACCCGGCGGGCGATGGCTACACCTTC. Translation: CASSYPAGDGYTF.

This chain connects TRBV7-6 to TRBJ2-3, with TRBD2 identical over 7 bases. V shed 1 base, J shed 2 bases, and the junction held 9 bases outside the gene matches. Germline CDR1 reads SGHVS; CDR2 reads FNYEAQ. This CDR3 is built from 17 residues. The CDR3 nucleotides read TGTGCCAGCAGCTTAGTCCCTTCTAGCGGAGACACAGATACGCAGTATTTT. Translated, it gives CASSLVPSSGDTDTQYF.

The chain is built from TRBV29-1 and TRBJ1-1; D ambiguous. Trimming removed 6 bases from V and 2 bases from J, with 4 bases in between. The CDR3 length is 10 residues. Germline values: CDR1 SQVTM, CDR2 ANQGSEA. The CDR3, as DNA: TGCAGCGTCGTTAACACTGAAGCTTTCTTT. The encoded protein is CSVVNTEAFF.

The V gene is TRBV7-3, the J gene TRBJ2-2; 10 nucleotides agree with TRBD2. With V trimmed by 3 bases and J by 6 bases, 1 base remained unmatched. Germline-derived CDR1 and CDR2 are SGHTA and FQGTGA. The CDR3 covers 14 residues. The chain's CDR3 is CASSFSGRAGELFF. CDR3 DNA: TGTGCCAGCAGCTTCAGCGGGAGGGCCGGGGAGCTGTTTTTT.